This T cell receptor (beta chain) is drawn from a study of blood T cell repertoires in COVID-19. Study-level information: COVID-19 samples collected from the United States, Italy and Spain covered acute and convalescent phases.

The ends lost 1 base at V and 7 bases at J; junction bases unmatched: 8. The CDR3 has 17 residues. Germline V gives CDR1 KGHSH, CDR2 LQKENI. As originally analysed: Reference gene primer amplification gave nucleated cell count estimates. Some clones are missing from TCRdb's copy, which holds only in-frame ones; the method was immunoSEQ multiplex PCR. The D gene and trimming were derived from the DNA, and the V and J assignments and clone size from that table. The sample carries some 200,000 clones, more than 75% recorded once. This sequence joins TRBV18 and TRBJ2-1; TRBD2 aligns across 12 bases. This TCR was recovered from an elderly man with acute or convalescent COVID-19. Sequencing used peripheral blood. The CDR3 region has the DNA TGTGCCAGCTCACCACGCCCGACTAGCGGGAGTTTGAATGAGCAGTTCTTC. This sequence encodes CASSPRPTSGSLNEQFF.